The subject of this entry is one T cell receptor (beta chain). The same CDR3 is also encoded by other DNA sequences in this sample. The sample originates from a study of blood T cell repertoires in COVID-19. For the study at large: From T cells, B-cell-depleted T cells, or PBMCs came the material, which was cDNA or gDNA.

Original data processing: Cell counts per sample came from amplifying reference gene primers. The assay was immunoSEQ multiplex PCR, and TCRdb's table has in-frame clones only and misses some. The V and J calls and clone size come from that table; D and trimming were worked out from the DNA. The data contain about 260,000 clones, approximately 89% of them singletons. V lost 4 bases, J lost 5 bases, and 1 base stayed unmatched. The CDR3 sequence is 13 residues long. CDR1 SGHTA and CDR2 FQGNSA come from the germline V gene. The TCR was taken from a woman aged 45-65 years with acute or convalescent COVID-19. Sequencing was carried out using peripheral blood. V gene TRBV7-2 combines with J gene TRBJ1-2; 10 bases fit TRBD1. Here the CDR3 reads CASSSGQGYGYTF. CDR3 nucleotide sequence: TGTGCCAGCAGCTCGGGACAGGGGTATGGCTACACCTTC.